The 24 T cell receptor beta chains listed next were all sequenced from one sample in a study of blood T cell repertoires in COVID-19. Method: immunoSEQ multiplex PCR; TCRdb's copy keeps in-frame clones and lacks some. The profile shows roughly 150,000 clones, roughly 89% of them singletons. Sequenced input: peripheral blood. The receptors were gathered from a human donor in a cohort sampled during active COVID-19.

CDR3 protein: CASSYSGTTIYEQYF. CDR3 DNA sequence: TGTGCCAGCAGTTACTCTGGGACTACTATCTACGAGCAGTACTTC. This chain uses TRBV6-5 with TRBJ2-7; 7 nucleotides agree with TRBD2. Germline CDR1 MNHEY, CDR2 SVGAGI. The CDR3 has 15 amino acids. Trimming at V came to 0 bases and at J to 3 bases, leaving 5 bases not matched to a gene.

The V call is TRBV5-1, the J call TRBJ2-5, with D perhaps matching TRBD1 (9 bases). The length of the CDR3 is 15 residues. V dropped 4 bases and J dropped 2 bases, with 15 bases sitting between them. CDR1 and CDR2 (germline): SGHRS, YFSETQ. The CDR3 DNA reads TGCGCCAGCAGCCCGGGGGGGACAGGGCAAGAGACCCAGTACTTC. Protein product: CASSPGGTGQETQYF.

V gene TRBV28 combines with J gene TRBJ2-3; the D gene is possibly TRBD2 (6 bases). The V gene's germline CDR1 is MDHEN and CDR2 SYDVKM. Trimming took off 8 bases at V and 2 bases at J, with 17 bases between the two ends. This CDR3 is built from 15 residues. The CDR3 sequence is CASLPAGRATDTQYF. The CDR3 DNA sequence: TGTGCCAGCCTGCCCGCGGGAAGGGCCACAGATACGCAGTATTTT.

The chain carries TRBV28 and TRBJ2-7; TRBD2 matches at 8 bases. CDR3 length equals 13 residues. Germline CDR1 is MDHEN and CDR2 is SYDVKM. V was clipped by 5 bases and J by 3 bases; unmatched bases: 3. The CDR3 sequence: CASSLGTSYEQYF. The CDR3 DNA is TGTGCCAGCAGTCTTGGGACTAGCTACGAGCAGTACTTC.

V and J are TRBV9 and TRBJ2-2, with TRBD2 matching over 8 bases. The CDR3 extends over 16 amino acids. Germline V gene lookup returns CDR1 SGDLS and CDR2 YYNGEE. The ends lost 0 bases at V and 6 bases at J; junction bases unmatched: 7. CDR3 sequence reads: CASSVGSGRESGELFF. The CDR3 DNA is TGTGCCAGCAGCGTAGGGAGCGGGAGAGAGTCCGGGGAGCTGTTTTTT.

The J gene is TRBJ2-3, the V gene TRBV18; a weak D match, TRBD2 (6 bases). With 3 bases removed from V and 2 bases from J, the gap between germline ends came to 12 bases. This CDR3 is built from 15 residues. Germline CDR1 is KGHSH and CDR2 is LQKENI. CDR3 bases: TGTGCCAGCTCACCCATGGCGGGAAACACAGATACGCAGTATTTT. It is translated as CASSPMAGNTDTQYF.

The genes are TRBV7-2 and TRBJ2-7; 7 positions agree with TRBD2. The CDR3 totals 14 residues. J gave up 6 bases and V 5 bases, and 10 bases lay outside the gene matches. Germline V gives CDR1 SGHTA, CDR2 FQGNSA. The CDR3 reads CASSQLAGVGEQYF. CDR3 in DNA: TGTGCCAGCAGCCAACTGGCGGGAGTTGGCGAGCAGTACTTC.

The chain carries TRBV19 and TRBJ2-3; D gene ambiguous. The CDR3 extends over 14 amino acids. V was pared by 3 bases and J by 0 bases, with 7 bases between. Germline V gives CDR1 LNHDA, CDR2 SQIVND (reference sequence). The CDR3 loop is CASSIWQSTDTQYF. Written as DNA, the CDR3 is TGTGCCAGTAGTATTTGGCAGAGCACAGATACGCAGTATTTT.

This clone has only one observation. The CDR3 DNA reads as TGTGCCAGCTCACCGTCGGGACAGGCCACCTACGAGCAGTACTTC. Amino acid sequence: CASSPSGQATYEQYF. J is TRBJ2-7 and V is TRBV18, with 8 bases that match TRBD1. The V segment lost 3 bases and the J segment 2 bases; nucleotides outside the gene matches: 6. The germline gives CDR1 KGHSH, CDR2 LQKENI. The length of the CDR3 is 15 residues.

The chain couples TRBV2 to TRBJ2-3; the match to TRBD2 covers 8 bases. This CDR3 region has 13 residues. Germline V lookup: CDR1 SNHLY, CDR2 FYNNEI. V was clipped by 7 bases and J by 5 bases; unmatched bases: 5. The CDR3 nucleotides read TGTGCCAGCACGGGGGGGGCTGGAGATACGCAGTATTTT. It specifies CASTGGAGDTQYF.

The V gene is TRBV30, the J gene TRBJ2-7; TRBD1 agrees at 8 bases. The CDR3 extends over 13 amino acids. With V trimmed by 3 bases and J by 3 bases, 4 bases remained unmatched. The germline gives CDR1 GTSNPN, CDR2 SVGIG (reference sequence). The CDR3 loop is CAWSIGQGYEQYF. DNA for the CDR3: TGTGCCTGGAGCATCGGACAGGGCTACGAGCAGTACTTC.

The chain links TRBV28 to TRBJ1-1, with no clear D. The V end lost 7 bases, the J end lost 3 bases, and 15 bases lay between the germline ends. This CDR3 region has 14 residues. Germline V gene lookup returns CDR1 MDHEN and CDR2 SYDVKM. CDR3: CASKLGSADTEAFF. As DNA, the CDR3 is TGTGCCAGCAAACTCGGGTCGGCGGACACTGAAGCTTTCTTT.

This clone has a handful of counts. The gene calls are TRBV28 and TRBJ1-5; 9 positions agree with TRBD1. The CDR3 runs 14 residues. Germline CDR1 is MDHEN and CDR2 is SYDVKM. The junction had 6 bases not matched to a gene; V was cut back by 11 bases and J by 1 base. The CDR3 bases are TGTGCCGTACGCGGACAGGGGAGCAATCAGCCCCAGCATTTT. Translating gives CAVRGQGSNQPQHF.

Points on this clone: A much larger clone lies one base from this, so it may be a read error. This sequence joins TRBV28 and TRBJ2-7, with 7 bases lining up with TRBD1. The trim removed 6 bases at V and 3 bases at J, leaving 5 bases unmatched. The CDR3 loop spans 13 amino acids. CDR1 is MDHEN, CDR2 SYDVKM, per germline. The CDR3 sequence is CASSRGQNYEQYF. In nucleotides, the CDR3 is TGTGCCAGCAGCCGGGGACAGAACTACGAGCAGTACTTC. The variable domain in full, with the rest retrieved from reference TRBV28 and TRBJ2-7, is DVKVTQSSRYLVKRTGEKVFLECVQDMDHENMFWYRQDPGLGLRLIYFSYDVKMKEKGDIPEGYSVSREKKERFSLILESASTNQTSMYLCASSRGQNYEQYFGPGTRLTVT.

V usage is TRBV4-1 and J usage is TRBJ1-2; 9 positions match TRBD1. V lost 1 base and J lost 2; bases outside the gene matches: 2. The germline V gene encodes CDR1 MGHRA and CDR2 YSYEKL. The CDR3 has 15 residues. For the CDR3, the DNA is TGCGCCAGCAGCCAAGGCGGGACAGGGAACTATGGCTACACCTTC. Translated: CASSQGGTGNYGYTF.

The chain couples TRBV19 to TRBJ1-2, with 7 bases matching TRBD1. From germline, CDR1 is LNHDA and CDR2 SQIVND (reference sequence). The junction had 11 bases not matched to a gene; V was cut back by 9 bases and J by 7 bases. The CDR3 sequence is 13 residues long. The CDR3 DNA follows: TGTGCCAGCGTGGGGGACAGTCGGCTTGGCTACACCTTC. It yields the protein CASVGDSRLGYTF.

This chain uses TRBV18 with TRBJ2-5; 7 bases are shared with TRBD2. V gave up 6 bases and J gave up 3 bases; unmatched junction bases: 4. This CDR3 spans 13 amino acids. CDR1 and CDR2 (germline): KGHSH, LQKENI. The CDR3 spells CASSAGVKETQYF. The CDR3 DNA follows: TGTGCCAGCTCCGCGGGAGTGAAAGAGACCCAGTACTTC.

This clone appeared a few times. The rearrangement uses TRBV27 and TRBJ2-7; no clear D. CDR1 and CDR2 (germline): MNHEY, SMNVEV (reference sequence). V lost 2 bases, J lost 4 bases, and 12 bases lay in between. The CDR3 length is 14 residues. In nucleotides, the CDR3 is TGTGCCAGCAGTTTAGGGCCTCTTAGGTACGAGCAGTACTTC. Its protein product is CASSLGPLRYEQYF.

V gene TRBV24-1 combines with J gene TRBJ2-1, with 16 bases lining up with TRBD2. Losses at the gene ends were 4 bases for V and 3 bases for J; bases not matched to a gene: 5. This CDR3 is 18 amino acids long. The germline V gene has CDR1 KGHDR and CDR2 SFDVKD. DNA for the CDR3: TGTGCCACCAGTGAGGGGACTAGCGGGAGGGCTTACTACAATGAGCAGTTCTTC. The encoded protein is CATSEGTSGRAYYNEQFF.

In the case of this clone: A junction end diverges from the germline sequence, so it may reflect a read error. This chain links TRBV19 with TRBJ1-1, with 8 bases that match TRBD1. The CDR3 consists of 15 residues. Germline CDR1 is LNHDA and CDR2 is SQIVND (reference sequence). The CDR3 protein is CASIIQGGMNTEAFF. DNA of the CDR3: TGTGCCAGTATTATACAGGGGGGAATGAACACTGAAGCTTTCTTT.

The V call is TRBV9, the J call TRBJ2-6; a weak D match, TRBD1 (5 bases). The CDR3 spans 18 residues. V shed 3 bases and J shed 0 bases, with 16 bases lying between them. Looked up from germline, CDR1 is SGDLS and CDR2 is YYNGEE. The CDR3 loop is CASSAPRAEISGANVLTF. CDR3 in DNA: TGTGCCAGCAGCGCCCCCAGGGCCGAGATCTCTGGGGCCAACGTCCTGACTTTC.

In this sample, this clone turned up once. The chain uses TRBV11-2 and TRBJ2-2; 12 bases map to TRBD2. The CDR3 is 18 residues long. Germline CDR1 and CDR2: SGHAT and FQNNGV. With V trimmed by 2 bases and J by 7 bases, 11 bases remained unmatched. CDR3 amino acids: CASSLTLRTSGDVGELFF. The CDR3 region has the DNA TGTGCCAGCAGCTTAACCCTCCGGACTAGCGGGGACGTCGGGGAGCTGTTTTTT.

CDR3 loop: CATGGPVDGYTF. The CDR3 nucleotides read TGTGCCACCGGAGGGCCGGTTGATGGCTACACCTTC. J is TRBJ1-2 and V is TRBV3-1 (or the pseudogene TRBV3-2); D is unresolved. The CDR3 consists of 12 residues. Germline-derived CDR1 and CDR2 are LGHDT and YNNKEL (reference sequence). The V and J ends lost 10 bases and 6 bases respectively, with 15 bases between them.

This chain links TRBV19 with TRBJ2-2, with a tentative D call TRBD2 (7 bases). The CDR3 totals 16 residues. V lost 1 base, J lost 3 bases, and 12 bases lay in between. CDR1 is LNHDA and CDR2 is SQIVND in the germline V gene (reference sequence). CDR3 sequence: CASSIVGGRDTGELFF. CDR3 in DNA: TGTGCCAGTAGTATAGTCGGGGGGCGAGACACCGGGGAGCTGTTTTTT.